This T cell receptor (beta chain) was captured in a study of OX40 agonist ivuxolimab in advanced cancers. This table comes from immunoSEQ multiplex PCR, and its TCRdb copy is limited to in-frame clones, with some not included. The sample consists of 69,000 or so clones, about 85% of them appearing once. Germline CDR1 reads SGHDN; CDR2 reads FVKESK. J lost 3 bases, V lost 4 bases, and 3 bases had no gene match. This CDR3 is built from 15 residues. The source was CD4+ or CD8+ T cells sorted from blood, collected in a trial of the OX40 agonist ivuxolimab. This chain connects TRBV14 to TRBJ1-5; 10 bases fit TRBD1. The sequence was collected from an adult with an advanced solid tumor such as melanoma, head and neck, liver or kidney cancer. The CDR3 DNA reads TGTGCCAGCAGCCCGGGACAGGGGAACAATCAGCCCCAGCATTTT. This sequence encodes CASSPGQGNNQPQHF.